The sequence of this TCR beta chain was determined in a study of T-cell memory formation after mild COVID-19. Turning to the study itself: The two donors had largely donor-specific TCR clusters. General study findings and limits: Clones that contracted clustered mainly in CM and EM if CD4+ and in EMRA if CD8+. Some responding clones appeared in pre-infection memory, suggesting cross-reactive memory joined.

Germline-derived CDR1 and CDR2 are LNHDA and SQIVND (reference sequence). There are 13 residues in the CDR3. The V segment lost 5 bases and the J segment 5 bases; nucleotides outside the gene matches: 5. TCRdb processed the 5' RACE reads anew with MiXCR; each CDR3 protein has one entry. The sample lists 200,000 to 250,000 distinct CDR3 sequences, 9.5% seen once, with around 3.4% in the top ten. This clonotype was counted between two and nine times. Its antigen remains unidentified. The genes are TRBV19 and TRBJ2-5; TRBD1 aligns across 7 bases. Sequencing was done on a sample of PBMCs or a T cell subset sorted from them (not recorded which). The TCR originated in a man aged 18 to 29 who had mild COVID-19 (a few samples of this study predate the infection). Cell type and time point are not known. The CDR3 DNA follows: TGTGCCAGTAGTGCAGGGGGTATGGAGACCCAGTACTTC. This gives the protein CASSAGGMETQYF.